This T cell receptor beta chain emerged from a study of T-cell reconstitution after alpha-beta-depleted transplantation in children (dated by TCRdb to 2016 to 2017). General notes on the study: Using TCR repertoire profiling, the study followed T-cell immune reconstitution in a quantitative way in children after TCRalphabeta/CD19-depleted allogeneic hematopoietic cell transplantation.

Overall study outcomes, separate from this receptor: In some patients, the high TCRbeta diversity seen at day 60 was put down to recipient T cells and intrathymic progenitors that had survived conditioning. The apparently early alphabetaT-cell count recovery about two months after transplant was reportedly dependent on only several hundred rapidly expanded clones derived from non-depleted graft cells. Hyperexpanded clone frequencies declined over subsequent months; after one year, T-cell counts and TCRbeta diversity were mostly attributed to newly produced T cells.

Receptor amplification or capture employed PCR. Instrument on record: Illumina HiSeq 2500. TCR libraries were prepared with molecular barcoding, using unique molecular identifiers to normalize TCRbeta repertoire quantification. TCRdb ran its own pipeline on the public reads, namely fastp trimming at Q25 and MiXCR clone calling, and kept in-frame beta chains. CDR3 protein duplicates are merged, each entry listing the most common genes and DNA. The sample yields about 160,000 distinct CDR3 sequences; 11% were counted once. The ten top clones hold approximately 13% of the sample. Reading the label with the study, this specimen's treatment or condition is: allogeneic hematopoietic cell transplantation with graft depleted of TCRalphabeta T cells and CD19 B cells. The children who served as transplant recipients had been given grafts of TCRalphabeta/CD19-depleted allogeneic hematopoietic cells. V lost 4 bases and J lost 4 bases, and the count of bases not matched to a germline gene is 10. Via the germline V gene (reference sequence), CDR1 is LGHDT and CDR2 YNNKEL. The CDR3 numbers 16 residues from cysteine through phenylalanine. Of the read, only the CDR3 DNA is kept; its 48 bases are in frame from base 1.

In this sample, this clonotype turned up many times. There is no known antigen for this receptor. No clone much larger than this one lies a single base away; base qualities are absent. The source is a boy aged 2 to 10 with acute myeloid leukemia, due to receive a stem cell transplant. This chain joins TRBV3-1 to TRBJ1-2, with 9 junctional bases fitting TRBD1. The material sequenced was PBMCs, taken before TCRalphabeta/CD19-depleted stem cell transplant. The DNA reads TGTGCCAGCAGCCCTACTAGGACAGGGGCTATCTATGGCTACACCTTC. Its protein product is CASSPTRTGAIYGYTF.